Included here is one TCR beta chain sequence, with context. These data come from a study of circulating and synovial CD4+ cells in juvenile arthritis. Clones were read by immunoSEQ multiplex PCR, and TCRdb kept only the in-frame ones, dropping some. This repertoire shows about 32,000 clones, about 96% found once; its top ten account for around 0.68%. Sequenced input: CD4+ T cells from blood. This clonotype originated in a human donor with juvenile idiopathic arthritis.

CDR3 region: CASSRARVSSYEQYF. CDR3 bases: TGTGCCAGCAGCCGAGCGCGGGTGAGCTCCTACGAGCAGTACTTC. The chain links TRBV6-5 to TRBJ2-7, with D perhaps matching TRBD2 (5 bases). This CDR3 contains 15 residues. Germline loops: CDR1 MNHEY, CDR2 SVGAGI. V was trimmed by 6 bases and J by 0 bases, leaving 15 bases between them.